This paragraph reports one T cell receptor beta chain. The antigen remains unidentified. The CDR3 is 14 amino acids. V lost 1 base and J lost 2; bases outside the gene matches: 1. Germline CDR1 and CDR2: KGHSH and LQKENI. The data belong to a study of blood T cells in healthy people across ages. General study findings and limits: Among long-lived donors, naive CD4+ cells were more numerous and diversity higher than in aged donors.

Those donating, healthy Caucasian individuals from Russia, were aged about 6 to 95. Samples had at least 6 million PBMCs isolated from them. Alongside a J-beta primer mix, a sample-barcoded 5' primer served in a second PCR lasting about 7 to 12 cycles. TCRdb analysed the 5' RACE reads with MiXCR anew, one entry per CDR3 protein. This table holds 1.4 million or so distinct CDR3 sequences, about 42% found once. Source material: blood. The V call is TRBV18, the J call TRBJ2-7; TRBD1 agrees at 8 bases. This TCR was recovered from a woman aged 18-29 years in good health. CDR3 DNA sequence: TGTGCCAGCTCACCACAACAGGGGGCCTACGAGCAGTACTTC. Protein product: CASSPQQGAYEQYF.